Sequencing of this T cell receptor beta chain was carried out in a study of post-analysis software for immune sequencing data. General observations from the study: Multiple sclerosis patients showed significantly lower normalized Chao1 diversity than controls did. Co-batched samples clustered tightly together by F measure. A handful of TRBV segments occurring more often in patients than controls included TRBV5-6, TRBV5-1 and TRBV20-1.

This clonotype was seen more than once but under ten times. The antigen remains undetermined. Germline CDR1 is LGHNA and CDR2 is YSLEER. This CDR3 comprises 16 residues. V was shortened by 2 bases and J by 5 bases, with 17 bases between the two germline ends. Carried by the TCR beta cDNA libraries were unique molecular identifiers. MiXCR, applied by TCRdb to the PCR reads, yields one record per CDR3 protein. The data hold about 430,000 distinct CDR3 sequences, with approximately 42% observed a single time. The TCR was taken from a girl aged 2 to 9 with multiple sclerosis. Material for sequencing was blood. The chain couples TRBV4-3 to TRBJ2-3; no firm D call. The CDR3 spells CASSQYPVRQRDTQYF. The CDR3 bases are TGCGCCAGCAGCCAATATCCAGTACGGCAAAGAGATACGCAGTATTTT.